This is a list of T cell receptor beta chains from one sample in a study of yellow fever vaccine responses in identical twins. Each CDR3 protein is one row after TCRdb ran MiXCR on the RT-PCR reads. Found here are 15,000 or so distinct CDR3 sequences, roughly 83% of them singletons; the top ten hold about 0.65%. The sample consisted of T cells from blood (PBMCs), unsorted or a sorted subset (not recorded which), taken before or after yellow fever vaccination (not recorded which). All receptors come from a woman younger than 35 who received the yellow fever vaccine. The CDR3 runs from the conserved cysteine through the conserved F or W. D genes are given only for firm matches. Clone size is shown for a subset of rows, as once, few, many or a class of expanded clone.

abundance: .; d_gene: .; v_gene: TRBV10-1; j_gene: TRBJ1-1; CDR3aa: CASSDLSLNTEAFF; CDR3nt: TGCGCCAGCAGTGACCTCTCATTGAACACTGAAGCTTTCTTT
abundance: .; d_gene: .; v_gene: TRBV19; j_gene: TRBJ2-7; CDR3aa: CASRDQAYEQYF; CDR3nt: TGTGCCAGTAGGGACCAAGCCTACGAGCAGTACTTC
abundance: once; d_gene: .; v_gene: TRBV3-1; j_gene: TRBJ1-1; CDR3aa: CASSYMAGNTEAFF; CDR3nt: TGTGCCAGCAGCTACATGGCTGGAAACACTGAAGCTTTCTTT
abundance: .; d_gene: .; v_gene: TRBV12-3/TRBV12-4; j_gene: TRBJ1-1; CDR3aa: CARSAFTDTEAFF; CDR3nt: TGTGCCAGAAGCGCTTTCACGGACACTGAAGCTTTCTTT
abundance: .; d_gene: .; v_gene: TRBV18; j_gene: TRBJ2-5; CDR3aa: CASSPPRTAQETQYF; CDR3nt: TGTGCCAGCTCACCACCGAGGACAGCTCAAGAGACCCAGTACTTC
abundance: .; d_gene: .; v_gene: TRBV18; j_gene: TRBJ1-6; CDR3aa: CASSPRVMDGSYNSPLHF; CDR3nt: TGTGCCAGCTCACCCAGGGTGATGGATGGCTCCTATAATTCACCCCTCCACTTT
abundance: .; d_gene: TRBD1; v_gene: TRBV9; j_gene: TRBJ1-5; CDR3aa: CASSVGQGVGQPQHF; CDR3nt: TGTGCCAGCAGCGTAGGTCAGGGGGTTGGGCAGCCCCAGCATTTT
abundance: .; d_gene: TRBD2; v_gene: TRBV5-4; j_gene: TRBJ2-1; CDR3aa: CASSRGGAAGENEQFF; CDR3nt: TGTGCCAGCAGCCGGGGGGGGGCGGCCGGCGAAAATGAGCAGTTCTTC
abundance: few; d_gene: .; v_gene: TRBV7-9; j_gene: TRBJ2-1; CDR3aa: CASSPGTPNYNEQFF; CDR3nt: TGTGCCAGCAGCCCCGGGACTCCTAACTACAATGAGCAGTTCTTC
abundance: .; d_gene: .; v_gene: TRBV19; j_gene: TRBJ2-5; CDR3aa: CASRNRGLDMETQYF; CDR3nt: TGTGCCAGTAGGAATAGAGGTTTAGATATGGAGACCCAGTACTTC
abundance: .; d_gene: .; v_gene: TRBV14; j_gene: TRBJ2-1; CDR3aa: CASSPERNEQFF; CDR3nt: TGTGCCAGCAGTCCAGAGCGGAATGAGCAGTTCTTC
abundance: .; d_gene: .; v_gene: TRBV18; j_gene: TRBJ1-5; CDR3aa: CASSQGISNQPQHF; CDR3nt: TGTGCCAGCTCACAAGGGATAAGCAATCAGCCCCAGCATTTT
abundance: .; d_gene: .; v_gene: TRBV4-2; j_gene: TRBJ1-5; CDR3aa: CASSQDKGQGNQPQHF; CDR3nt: TGTGCCAGCAGCCAAGATAAGGGGCAGGGTAATCAGCCCCAGCATTTT
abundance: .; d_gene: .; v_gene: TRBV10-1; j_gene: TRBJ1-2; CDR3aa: CASSAGTHGYTF; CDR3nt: TGCGCCAGCAGTGCTGGGACACATGGCTACACCTTC
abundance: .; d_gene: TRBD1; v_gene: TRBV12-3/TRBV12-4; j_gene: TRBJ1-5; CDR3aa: CASSLAGQVNQPQHF; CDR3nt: TGTGCCAGCAGTTTAGCCGGACAGGTTAATCAGCCCCAGCATTTT
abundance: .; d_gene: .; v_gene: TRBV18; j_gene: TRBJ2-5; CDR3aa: CASSRQEETQYF; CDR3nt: TGTGCCAGCTCACGACAGGAAGAGACCCAGTACTTC
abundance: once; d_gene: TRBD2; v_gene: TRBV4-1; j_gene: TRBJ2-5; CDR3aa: CASSQIVTSGQETQYF; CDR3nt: TGCGCCAGCAGCCAAATAGTGACTAGCGGGCAAGAGACCCAGTACTTC
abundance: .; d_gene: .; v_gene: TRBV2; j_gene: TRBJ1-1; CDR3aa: CASKEQGLSEAFF; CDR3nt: TGTGCCAGCAAGGAGCAGGGCTTGTCTGAAGCTTTCTTT
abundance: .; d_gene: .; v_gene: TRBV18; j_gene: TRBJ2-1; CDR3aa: CASSPQESSYNEQFF; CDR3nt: TGTGCCAGCTCACCCCAGGAGAGCTCCTACAATGAGCAGTTCTTC
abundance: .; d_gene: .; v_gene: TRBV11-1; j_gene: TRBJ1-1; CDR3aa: CASSPLGGPEAFF; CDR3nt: TGTGCCAGCAGCCCTCTTGGGGGTCCTGAAGCTTTCTTT
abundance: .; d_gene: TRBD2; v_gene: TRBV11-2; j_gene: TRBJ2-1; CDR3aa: CASSPLAGGPYEQFF; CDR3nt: TGTGCCAGCAGCCCCCTGGCGGGGGGGCCCTATGAGCAGTTCTTC
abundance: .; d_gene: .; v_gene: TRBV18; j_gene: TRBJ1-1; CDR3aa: CASSPPGGANTEAFF; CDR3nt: TGTGCCAGCTCACCACCGGGGGGGGCGAACACTGAAGCTTTCTTT
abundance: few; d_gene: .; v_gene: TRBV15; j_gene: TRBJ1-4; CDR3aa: CATSSGLTNEKLFF; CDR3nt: TGTGCCACCAGCAGCGGGCTGACTAATGAAAAACTGTTTTTT
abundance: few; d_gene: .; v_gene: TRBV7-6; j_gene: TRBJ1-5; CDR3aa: CASSTGRPNQPQHF; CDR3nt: TGTGCCAGCAGTACAGGGCGCCCCAATCAGCCCCAGCATTTT
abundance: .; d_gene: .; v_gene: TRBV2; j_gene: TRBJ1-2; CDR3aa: CASSDINYGYTF; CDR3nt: TGTGCCAGCAGCGATATTAACTATGGCTACACCTTC
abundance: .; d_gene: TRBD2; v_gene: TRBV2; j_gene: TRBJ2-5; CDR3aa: CASLGVAGQETQYF; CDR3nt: TGTGCCAGCCTCGGGGTAGCGGGCCAAGAGACCCAGTACTTC
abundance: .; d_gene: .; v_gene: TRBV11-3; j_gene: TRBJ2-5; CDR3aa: CASSSYLETQYF; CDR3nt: TGTGCCAGCAGCTCATATTTAGAGACCCAGTACTTC
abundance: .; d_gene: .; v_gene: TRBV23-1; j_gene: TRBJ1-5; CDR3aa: CAPKGRDNQPQHF; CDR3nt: TGCGCCCCGAAGGGCAGGGATAATCAGCCCCAGCATTTT
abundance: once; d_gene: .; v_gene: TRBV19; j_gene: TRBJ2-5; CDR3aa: CASSIGKTQYF; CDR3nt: TGTGCCAGTAGTATAGGAAAGACCCAGTACTTC
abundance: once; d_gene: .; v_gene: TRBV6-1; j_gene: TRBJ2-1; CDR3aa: CASMASLIYNEQFF; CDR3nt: TGTGCCAGCATGGCCAGTCTCATCTACAATGAGCAGTTCTTC
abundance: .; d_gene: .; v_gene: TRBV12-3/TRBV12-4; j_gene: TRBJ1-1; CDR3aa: CASTQRENTEAFF; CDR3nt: TGTGCCAGCACTCAGAGAGAGAACACTGAAGCTTTCTTT
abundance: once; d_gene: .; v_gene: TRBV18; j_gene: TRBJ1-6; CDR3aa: CASSQDSYNSPLHF; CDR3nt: TGTGCCAGCTCCCAGGACAGCTATAATTCACCCCTCCACTTT
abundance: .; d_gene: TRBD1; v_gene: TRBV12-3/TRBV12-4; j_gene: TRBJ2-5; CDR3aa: CASSLSTGVETQYF; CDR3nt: TGTGCCAGCAGTCTTTCGACAGGGGTAGAGACCCAGTACTTC
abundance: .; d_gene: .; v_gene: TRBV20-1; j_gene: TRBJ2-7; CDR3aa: CSARPPVARGSYEQYF; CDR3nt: TGCAGTGCTAGGCCCCCGGTCGCAAGAGGCTCCTACGAGCAGTACTTC
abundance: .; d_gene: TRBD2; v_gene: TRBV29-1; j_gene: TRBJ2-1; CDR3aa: CSVWTSGINNEQFF; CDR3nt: TGCAGCGTCTGGACTAGCGGGATCAACAATGAGCAGTTCTTC
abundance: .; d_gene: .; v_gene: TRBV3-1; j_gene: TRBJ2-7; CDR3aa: CASSDRGGRTLYEQYF; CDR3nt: TGTGCCAGCAGCGATAGAGGGGGACGGACCCTCTACGAGCAGTACTTC